Listed here are 16 T cell receptor beta chains from one sample, sequenced in a study of blood T cell repertoires in COVID-19. Using immunoSEQ multiplex PCR, the repertoire was profiled, and TCRdb retains in-frame clones only, with some absent. The sample consists of 360,000 or so clones, 90% of them appearing once. The sample consisted of peripheral blood. These receptors originate from a man aged 18 to 30 with active or convalescent COVID-19.

Turning to this clone: Other DNA variants within this sample encode the same CDR3. The chain couples TRBV7-9 to TRBJ2-7; TRBD2 agrees at 10 bases. V lost 5 bases and J lost 1; bases outside the gene matches: 2. Germline V gives CDR1 SEHNR, CDR2 FQNEAQ (reference sequence). The CDR3 spans 14 residues. The CDR3 loop reads CASSPSGSSYEQYF. Written as DNA, the CDR3 is TGTGCCAGCAGCCCTAGCGGGAGTTCCTACGAGCAGTACTTC.

The chain links TRBV18 to TRBJ1-4; 8 positions agree with TRBD1. Germline CDR1 is KGHSH and CDR2 is LQKENI. The CDR3 is 15 amino acids. V was clipped by 6 bases and J by 6 bases; unmatched bases: 9. CDR3 residues: CASSPTGGAYEKLFF. In DNA form, the CDR3 reads TGTGCCAGCTCCCCTACAGGGGGGGCCTATGAAAAACTGTTTTTT.

The chain couples TRBV28 to TRBJ2-5; 7 bases are shared with TRBD1. Germline CDR1 is MDHEN and CDR2 is SYDVKM. The V and J ends lost 7 bases and 6 bases, in that order; junction bases with no gene match: 11. The CDR3 is made up of 14 amino acids. The CDR3 DNA follows: TGTGCCAGCATCAATCCAGGGGGAATGAAGACCCAGTACTTC. It translates to CASINPGGMKTQYF.

The chain employs TRBV7-2 and TRBJ2-2; 9 bases are a match to TRBD2. CDR1 is SGHTA, CDR2 FQGNSA, per germline. V trimming: 6 bases; J trimming: 5 bases; junction bases outside the gene matches: 7. The CDR3 is made up of 15 amino acids. In DNA form, the CDR3 reads TGTGCCAGCAGGGTAGCGGGGGTGGGGACCGGGGAGCTGTTTTTT. Protein sequence: CASRVAGVGTGELFF.

This clone is classed as medium-sized. The chain links TRBV3-1 (or the pseudogene TRBV3-2) to TRBJ2-1; 8 nucleotides line up with TRBD2. Germline V gene sequence: CDR1 LGHDT, CDR2 YNNKEL (reference sequence). The junction had 5 bases not matched to a gene; V was cut back by 4 bases and J by 6 bases. This CDR3 has 14 residues. The CDR3 spells CASSLGGALNEQFF. CDR3 in DNA: TGTGCCAGCAGCCTCGGGGGGGCCCTCAATGAGCAGTTCTTC.

The V gene is TRBV27, the J gene TRBJ1-5, with D possibly being TRBD1 (6 bases). CDR3 length: 15 residues. The germline gives CDR1 MNHEY, CDR2 SMNVEV (reference sequence). V dropped 0 bases and J dropped 3 bases, with 9 bases sitting between them. CDR3 DNA sequence: TGTGCCAGCAGTTTATCTGCAGGGGACAATCAGCCCCAGCATTTT. It translates to CASSLSAGDNQPQHF.

This chain joins TRBV4-1 and TRBJ2-3; 7 bases map to TRBD1. Trimming cost V 0 bases and J 1 base; bases outside gene matches: 4. CDR3 length equals 16 residues. CDR1 is MGHRA, CDR2 YSYEKL, per germline. CDR3 loop: CASSQDLQGGTDTQYF. For the CDR3, the DNA is TGCGCCAGCAGCCAAGATTTGCAGGGGGGCACAGATACGCAGTATTTT.

The J gene is TRBJ1-3, the V gene TRBV7-9; D is ambiguous. V dropped 5 bases and J dropped 8 bases, with 13 bases sitting between them. CDR1 SEHNR and CDR2 FQNEAQ come from the germline V gene (reference sequence). CDR3 length: 13 residues. The CDR3 coding sequence is TGTGCCAGCAGCCCGTACGCGGCAGACACCATATATTTT. This sequence encodes CASSPYAADTIYF. The whole variable domain, remainder taken from reference TRBV7-9 and TRBJ1-3, is DTGVSQNPRHKITKRGQNVTFRCDPISEHNRLYWYRQTLGQGPEFLTYFQNEAQLEKSRLLSDRFSAERPKGSFSTLEIQRTEQGDSAMYLCASSPYAADTIYFGEGSWLTVV.

The chain has TRBV10-3 and TRBJ1-5; D unclear. Trimming cost V 10 bases and J 6 bases, with 16 bases left between them. CDR1 is ENHRY, CDR2 SYGVKD, per germline. CDR3 length: 13 residues. For the CDR3, the DNA is TGTGCCACCTGGGAGGGTAGATTTCAGCCCCAGCATTTT. Its translation is CATWEGRFQPQHF.

The chain is built from TRBV6-1 and TRBJ1-1; the match to TRBD1 covers 8 bases. J gave up 1 base and V 3 bases, and 7 bases lay outside the gene matches. The CDR3 is made up of 16 amino acids. Germline V lookup: CDR1 MNHNS, CDR2 SASEGT. The CDR3: CASSEGTGKKNTEAFF. For the CDR3, the DNA is TGTGCCAGCAGTGAGGGGACAGGTAAGAAGAACACTGAAGCTTTCTTT.

V and J are TRBV11-2 and TRBJ2-2; D possibly corresponds to TRBD2 (6 bases). CDR1 is SGHAT, CDR2 FQNNGV, per germline. V was cut by 3 bases and J by 1 base, with 12 bases left in between. The CDR3 has 16 residues. The CDR3 protein is CASSFAGSKNTGELFF. In DNA, the CDR3 is TGTGCCAGCAGCTTTGCCGGGAGTAAGAACACCGGGGAGCTGTTTTTT.

This chain connects TRBV5-1 to TRBJ1-2; TRBD1 aligns across 9 bases. This CDR3 region has 14 residues. With V trimmed by 9 bases and J by 8 bases, 14 bases remained unmatched. CDR1 and CDR2 from the germline V gene are SGHRS and YFSETQ. This CDR3 reads CATGTGTDSRGYTF. The CDR3 DNA follows: TGCGCCACCGGGACAGGGACCGACTCGAGGGGCTACACCTTC.

This rearrangement joins TRBV7-8 to TRBJ2-5, with 7 bases that match TRBD1. The trim removed 5 bases at V and 9 bases at J, leaving 15 bases unmatched. The CDR3 contains 15 residues. CDR1 and CDR2 (germline): SGHVS, FQNEAQ. CDR3 sequence: CASSARQGGPRAQYF. CDR3 in DNA: TGTGCCAGCAGCGCCCGACAGGGTGGGCCTAGGGCCCAGTACTTC.

The rearrangement joins TRBV6-2 or TRBV6-3 to TRBJ1-2; D is unclear. V was pared by 4 bases and J by 6 bases, with 24 bases between. Germline V CDR1 and CDR2: MNHEY, SVGEGT. CDR3 length equals 17 residues. CDR3 sequence: CASSSTPASLQVDGYTF. For the CDR3, the DNA is TGTGCCAGCAGTTCCACTCCGGCAAGCCTTCAGGTGGATGGCTACACCTTC.

V and J are TRBV7-9 and TRBJ2-2; 12 bases map to TRBD2. The CDR3 length is 17 residues. The V gene end was trimmed by 5 bases and the J gene end by 2 bases; junction bases not matched to a gene: 6. Per germline, CDR1 SEHNR and CDR2 FQNEAQ (reference sequence). CDR3: CASSGRLAGDNTGELFF. The CDR3 DNA sequence: TGTGCCAGCAGCGGAAGACTAGCGGGAGATAACACCGGGGAGCTGTTTTTT. Filled out from reference TRBV7-9 and TRBJ2-2, the complete variable domain reads DTGVSQNPRHKITKRGQNVTFRCDPISEHNRLYWYRQTLGQGPEFLTYFQNEAQLEKSRLLSDRFSAERPKGSFSTLEIQRTEQGDSAMYLCASSGRLAGDNTGELFFGEGSRLTVL.

The rearrangement links TRBV6-2 or TRBV6-3 to TRBJ2-3; D unclear. This CDR3 has 14 amino acids. Germline values: CDR1 MNHEY, CDR2 SVGEGT. The germline V and J ends were trimmed by 1 base and 0 bases, with 5 bases remaining between them. The CDR3 DNA is TGTGCCAGCAGTTACTTGCGGAGCACAGATACGCAGTATTTT. Residues: CASSYLRSTDTQYF.